This is a list of T cell receptor beta chains from one sample in a study of cytomegalovirus exposure and HLA in healthy donors. TCRdb's copy holds only in-frame clones and misses some; the assay was immunoSEQ multiplex PCR. The data show about 200,000 clones, with around 83% seen just once and 1.7% held by the top ten. Source material: PBMCs. These receptors all stem from a woman under 30 in good health and CMV-seronegative. Both conserved end residues are part of each CDR3. Each record gives: J gene, clone size, V gene, D gene, CDR3 DNA, CDR3 protein. A D gene is named only where the DNA matches it firmly. The size entry is marked missing in some rows and otherwise reads once, few, many or a size class.

>TRBJ1-4|.|TRBV29-1|.
TGCAGCGTTGCTGGTGAGAAAGCAACTAATGAAAAACTGTTTTTT
CSVAGEKATNEKLFF
>TRBJ1-1|.|TRBV7-6|.
TGTGCCAGCAGCTTAGCAGAGATGAACACTGAAGCTTTCTTT
CASSLAEMNTEAFF
>TRBJ1-1|.|TRBV28|.
TGTGCCAGCAGTCTACAGACCCGACAGGCTAAAGCTTTCTTT
CASSLQTRQAKAFF
>TRBJ2-2|.|TRBV7-8|TRBD2
TGTGCCAGCAGTCCCATAGCGGGAGGGCCGGGAACCGGGGAGCTGTTTTTT
CASSPIAGGPGTGELFF
>TRBJ2-3|.|TRBV5-5|.
TGTGCCAGCAGCTTCCAGGGGACAGATACGCAGTATTTT
CASSFQGTDTQYF
>TRBJ2-3|.|TRBV28|.
TGTGCCAGCAGTTTGGCAGATGCCCAGTATTTT
CASSLADAQYF
>TRBJ2-5|.|TRBV27|.
TGTGCCAGCAGTTTAGGGGGCTCCCAGTACTTC
CASSLGGSQYF
>TRBJ1-1|.|TRBV7-9|.
TGTGCCAGCAGCTCCATCAGGGAAGAAGCTTTCTTT
CASSSIREEAFF
>TRBJ1-1|.|TRBV18|.
TGTGCCAGCTCACCCAACGGGTGGACTGAAGCTTTCTTT
CASSPNGWTEAFF
>TRBJ1-1|.|TRBV5-1|.
TGCGCCAGCAGGGGGATGGGGGGGAACACTGAAGCTTTCTTT
CASRGMGGNTEAFF
>TRBJ2-3|.|TRBV7-2|TRBD2
TGTGCCAGCAGCTTAGGGACTAGCGGACACACAGATACGCAGTATTTT
CASSLGTSGHTDTQYF
>TRBJ2-2|few|TRBV4-1|TRBD1
TGCGCCAGCAGCCAAGTGTCAGGGGGCCCCAGAGACGGGGAGCTGTTTTTT
CASSQVSGGPRDGELFF
>TRBJ1-2|.|TRBV30|.
TGTGCCTGGAGTGACCAGGGTATTGGCTACACCTTC
CAWSDQGIGYTF
>TRBJ1-4|.|TRBV27|.
TGTGCCAGCAGTTTAACAGGTGAAAAACTGTTTTTT
CASSLTGEKLFF
>TRBJ2-2|.|TRBV7-7|TRBD1
TGTGCCAGCAGCAAAACAGGGGTAAAGAGAGACCGGGAGCTGTTTTTT
CASSKTGVKRDRELFF
>TRBJ2-7|.|TRBV28|TRBD1
TGTGCCAGCAGTTCCCGAAGACAGGGCTCCTACGAGCAGTACTTC
CASSSRRQGSYEQYF
>TRBJ2-3|.|TRBV19|.
TGTGCCAGTAGTATTGAAGGACACCCCGAGATCGTTACGCAGTATTTT
CASSIEGHPEIVTQYF
>TRBJ2-7|once|TRBV6-5|TRBD2
TGTGCCAGCAGTTATTGGCGGGAGGGCCTCTACGAGCAGTACTTC
CASSYWREGLYEQYF
>TRBJ1-1|.|TRBV7-2|.
TGTGCCAGCAGCTTAGCGGGGGGAGCTTTCTTT
CASSLAGGAFF
>TRBJ2-1|once|TRBV11-2|TRBD2
TGTGCCAGCAGCTGGAGGGCGGGAGGAGGGGGTGAGCAGTTCTTC
CASSWRAGGGGEQFF
>TRBJ2-1|.|TRBV2|.
TGTGCCAGCATAGGGTACGTGGGAGTCGAGCAGTTCTTC
CASIGYVGVEQFF
>TRBJ1-1|.|TRBV19|TRBD1
TGTGCCAGTAGTCGGAACCTGGGGACAGGCGGCATGAACACTGAAGCTTTCTTT
CASSRNLGTGGMNTEAFF
>TRBJ2-2|.|TRBV21-1|.
TGTGCCAGCAGCAGAGTAGCGTCCGCGAACACCGGGGAGCTGTTTTTT
CASSRVASANTGELFF
>TRBJ1-3|.|TRBV7-6|.
TGTGCCAGCAGCTTAGCGTCCTCTCGCGCTATCATCTCTGGAAACACCATATATTTT
CASSLASSRAIISGNTIYF
>TRBJ1-1|.|TRBV5-1|.
TGCGCCAGCAGCTCGGCGGGATACACTGAAGCTTTCTTT
CASSSAGYTEAFF
>TRBJ2-2|once|TRBV14|TRBD2
TGTGCCAGCAGCCAAGAAAGACTAGCGGTTGGAAACATAGGCGGGGAGCTGTTTTTT
CASSQERLAVGNIGGELFF
>TRBJ2-1|.|TRBV2|.
TGTGCCAGCAGTGCTATAAGCCGGGACTCACTTGGCAATGAGCAGTTCTTC
CASSAISRDSLGNEQFF
>TRBJ2-1|.|TRBV15|TRBD2
TGTGCCACCAGCAGGTCAGCGGGAGTAACGGATGAGCAGTTCTTC
CATSRSAGVTDEQFF
>TRBJ1-4|.|TRBV19|.
TGTGCCAGTAGTGGGCCACAGGTTAGGGAAAAACTGTTTTTT
CASSGPQVREKLFF
>TRBJ2-3|.|TRBV14|.
TGTGCCAGCAGCCATGAGGTACTAGCCGCCACAGATACGCAGTATTTT
CASSHEVLAATDTQYF
>TRBJ2-1|.|TRBV7-9|.
TGTGCCAGCAGCCAACAGGAACCCGACACACAGTTCTTC
CASSQQEPDTQFF
>TRBJ2-1|.|TRBV11-3|TRBD2
TGTGCCAGCAGCTTGGGACTAGCGCCCTACAATGAGCAGTTCTTC
CASSLGLAPYNEQFF
>TRBJ2-2|.|TRBV4-2|.
TGTGCCAGCAGCCTGCAGGCCATGATCGGGGCGAACACCGGGGAGCTGTTTTTT
CASSLQAMIGANTGELFF
>TRBJ1-2|.|TRBV27|TRBD1
TGTGCCAGCAGTTCATCCGGGACAGGGGGCGGCTACACCTTC
CASSSSGTGGGYTF
>TRBJ2-4|.|TRBV5-6|.
TGTGCCAGCAGCGACAGTGGGACAATAGCCAAAAACATTCAGTACTTC
CASSDSGTIAKNIQYF
>TRBJ2-2|.|TRBV27|.
TGTGCCAGCAGTTGGGAGGAGGGTACCGGGGAGCTGTTTTTT
CASSWEEGTGELFF
>TRBJ2-3|.|TRBV9|.
TGTGCCAGCAGCGTAGGTGGGATAGGGAGGACAGATACGCAGTATTTT
CASSVGGIGRTDTQYF
>TRBJ1-2|once|TRBV28|TRBD1
TGTGCCAGCAGCCCAAGGCCAGGGGGATATGGCTACACCTTC
CASSPRPGGYGYTF
>TRBJ2-7|.|TRBV28|.
TGTGCCAGCAGTCTATCAGACAGGTACGAGCAGTACTTC
CASSLSDRYEQYF
>TRBJ1-2|.|TRBV27|TRBD1
TGTGCCAGCAGTCCCTCCTACAGGGGCGCCAATGGCTACACCTTC
CASSPSYRGANGYTF
>TRBJ1-2|.|TRBV6-4|.
TGTGCCAGCAGACAGGGTATGGGTGGCTACACCTTC
CASRQGMGGYTF
>TRBJ1-1|.|TRBV14|.
TGTGCCAGCAGCCAAGATAGGGGTACCGAGAAAAGGAGGGACACTGAAGCTTTCTTT
CASSQDRGTEKRRDTEAFF
>TRBJ2-7|few|TRBV2|.
TGTGCCAGCAGGACCGGACAGTTTCCCGAGCAGTACTTC
CASRTGQFPEQYF
>TRBJ2-3|.|TRBV27|TRBD2
TGTGCCAGCAGTCCGCTAGGAGCGGGAAAACGCACAGATACGCAGTATTTT
CASSPLGAGKRTDTQYF
>TRBJ2-7|.|TRBV7-6|TRBD1
TGTGCCAGCAGCCCGGGACAGTTCTACGAGCAGTACTTC
CASSPGQFYEQYF
>TRBJ2-7|.|TRBV21-1|.
TGTGCCAGCAGCAAAGGCGCAGACTATATCTCCTACGAGCAGTACTTC
CASSKGADYISYEQYF
>TRBJ2-7|.|TRBV28|.
TGTGCCAGCAGTTTACGGGGGAGCGAGCAGTACTTC
CASSLRGSEQYF
>TRBJ2-2|.|TRBV5-8|TRBD2
TGTGCCAGCAGCGCCGGACTAACGGGGGGCACCGGGGAGCTGTTTTTT
CASSAGLTGGTGELFF
>TRBJ2-3|.|TRBV6-6|.
TGTGCCAGCAGCTCAGGGGCAGATACGCAGTATTTT
CASSSGADTQYF
>TRBJ1-1|.|TRBV28|.
TGTGCCAGCAGTTTAGTAGTGAACACTGAAGCTTTCTTT
CASSLVVNTEAFF
>TRBJ1-6|few|TRBV7-9|TRBD1
TGTGCCAGCAGCTTAGGTACAGGGGGCGCCTATAATTCACCCCTCCACTTT
CASSLGTGGAYNSPLHF
>TRBJ2-1|.|TRBV4-3|TRBD2
TGCGCCAGCAGTCCGGCCCCGGGGGGAACCTACAATGAGCAGTTCTTC
CASSPAPGGTYNEQFF
>TRBJ2-7|.|TRBV27|.
TGTGCCAGCAGTTTTAATGTCAGGTTTGAGCAGTACTTC
CASSFNVRFEQYF